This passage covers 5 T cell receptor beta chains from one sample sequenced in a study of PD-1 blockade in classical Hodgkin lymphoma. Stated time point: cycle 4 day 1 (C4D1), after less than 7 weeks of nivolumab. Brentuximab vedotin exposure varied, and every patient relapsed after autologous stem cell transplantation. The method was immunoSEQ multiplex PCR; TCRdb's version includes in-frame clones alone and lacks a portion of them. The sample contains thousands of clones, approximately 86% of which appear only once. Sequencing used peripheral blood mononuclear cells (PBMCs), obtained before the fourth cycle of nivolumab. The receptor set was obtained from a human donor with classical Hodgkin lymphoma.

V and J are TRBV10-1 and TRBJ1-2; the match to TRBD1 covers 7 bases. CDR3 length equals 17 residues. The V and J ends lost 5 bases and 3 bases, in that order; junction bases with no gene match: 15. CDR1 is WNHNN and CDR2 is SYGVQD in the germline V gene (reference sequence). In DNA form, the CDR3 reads TGCGCCAGCAGTCCCCCCAAGACAGGGCCCCCTCACTATGGCTACACCTTC. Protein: CASSPPKTGPPHYGYTF.

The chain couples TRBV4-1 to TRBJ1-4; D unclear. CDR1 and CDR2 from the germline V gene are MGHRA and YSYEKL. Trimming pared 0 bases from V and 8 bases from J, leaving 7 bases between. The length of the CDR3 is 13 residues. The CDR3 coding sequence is TGCGCCAGCAGCCAAGAAATCCGGGAAAAACTGTTTTTT. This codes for CASSQEIREKLFF.

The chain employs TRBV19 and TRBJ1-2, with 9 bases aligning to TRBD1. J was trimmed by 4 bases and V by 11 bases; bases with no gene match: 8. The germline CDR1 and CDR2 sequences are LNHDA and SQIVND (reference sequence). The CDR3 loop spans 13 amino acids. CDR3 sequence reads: CAATGTGSYGYTF. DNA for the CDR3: TGTGCCGCGACCGGGACAGGGAGCTATGGCTACACCTTC.

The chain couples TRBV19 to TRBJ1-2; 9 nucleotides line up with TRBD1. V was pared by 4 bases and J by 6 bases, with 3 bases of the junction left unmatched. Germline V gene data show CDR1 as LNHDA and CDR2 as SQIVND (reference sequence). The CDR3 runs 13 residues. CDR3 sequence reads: CASSTTGGDGYTF. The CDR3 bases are TGTGCCAGTAGTACGACAGGGGGGGATGGCTACACCTTC.

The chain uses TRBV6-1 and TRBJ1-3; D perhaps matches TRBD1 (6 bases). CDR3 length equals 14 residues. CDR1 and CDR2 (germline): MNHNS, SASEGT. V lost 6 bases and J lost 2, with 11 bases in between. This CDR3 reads CASRPAGAGNTIYF. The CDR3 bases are TGTGCCAGCAGGCCCGCAGGGGCTGGAAACACCATATATTTT.